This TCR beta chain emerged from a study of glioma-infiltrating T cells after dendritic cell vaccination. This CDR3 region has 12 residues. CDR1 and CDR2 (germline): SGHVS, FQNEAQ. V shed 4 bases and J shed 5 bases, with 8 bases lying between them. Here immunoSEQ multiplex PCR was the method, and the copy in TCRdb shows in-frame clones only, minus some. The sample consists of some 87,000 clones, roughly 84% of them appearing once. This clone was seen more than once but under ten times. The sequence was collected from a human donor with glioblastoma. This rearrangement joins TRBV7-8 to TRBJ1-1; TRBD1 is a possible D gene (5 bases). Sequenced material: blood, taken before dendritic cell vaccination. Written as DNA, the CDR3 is TGTGCCAGCAGCTCGGGGGTAACTGAAGCTTTCTTT. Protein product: CASSSGVTEAFF.